The following is a T cell receptor (beta chain) sequence with its context. Antigen: not known. Alongside a J-beta primer mix, a sample-barcoded 5' primer served in a second PCR lasting about 6 to 11 cycles. MiXCR, run by TCRdb on the 5' RACE reads, gives a single entry per CDR3 protein. The sample gives some 1.5 million distinct CDR3 sequences, about 45% of which show up once; under 5% is in the top ten. The sample comes from a study of blood T cells in healthy people across ages. Study details: Capture via template switching afforded approximately one barcoded beta molecule per two T cells.

Findings and caveats of the study: TCR beta diversity per million T cells fell roughly linearly with age. Long-lived donors had more naive CD4+ cells and higher diversity than aged donors. Investigators viewed diversity estimates from one million T cells as underestimates, the study reported.

Between the trimmed V and J ends, which lost 0 bases and 9 bases, there was a span of 15 bases. CDR3 length: 16 residues. Germline values: CDR1 LGHNA, CDR2 YSLEER. This rearrangement joins TRBV4-3 to TRBJ1-6; tentatively, D is TRBD1 (5 bases). The TCR was taken from a woman younger than 30 in good health. Sample: blood. The DNA for the CDR3 is TGCGCCAGCAGCCAAGAGGCGGGGGGTGGTAGTTCACCCCTCCACTTT. It yields the protein CASSQEAGGGSSPLHF.